What follows is one TCR beta chain and its context. What antigen it recognizes has not been identified. The input lacks base qualities; no much larger clone sits a single base away. A MiSeq instrument was used for deep resolution sequencing, which targeted depths ranging from 1 in 1 million up to 1 in 200,000 T cells, with coverage averaging 10x for each clonotype. The immunoSEQ hsTCRB Kit was used to generate the TCR beta libraries. On the study's bioinformatics: ImmunoSEQ Data Assistant and ImmunoSEQ Analyzer were used for data analysis, and V, D and J genes were assigned according to IMGT definitions. Clonality was computed as one minus normalized Shannon entropy of productive rearrangement frequencies, ranging from 0 to 1. Public clonotype analysis was restricted to overrepresented clonotypes comprising at least 0.05% of each patient's repertoire. Repertoires from some 14 age-matched healthy donors in immuneACCESS were used as clonality controls. Held by TCRdb, this immuneACCESS table contains in-frame sequences only and omits some clones. Under half of the omission traces to an unresolved V gene where checked; the cause of the rest is unknown. The D gene and trimming were derived from the DNA, and the V and J assignments and clone size from that table. The table for this sample lists tens of thousands of clones; over 60% of them were counted only once. The top ten clonotypes cover about 39% of the sample.

The data derive from a study of cytotoxic CD8 clonotypes in ibrutinib-treated CLL (dated by TCRdb to 2020 to 2023). About the full investigation: The cohort included roughly 15 treatment-naive and approximately twelve relapsed/refractory patients; around 17 were IGHV unmutated. The response samples were drawn at a median of approximately 11 months into treatment, with a range of about 6 to 36 months. Cryopreserved peripheral blood mononuclear cells were collected at three points: before therapy, at response, and at either sustained remission or disease progression. Of the roughly 90 people in the trial, approximately 24 had longitudinal samples available. Responses were partial in some 24 patients and complete in 2; after median approximately 67 months follow-up, around 14 stayed in remission and about twelve progressed. On average, each sample had roughly 250,000 productive templates and tens of thousands of productive rearrangements. All remission and progressive disease samples were collected while patients were still receiving ibrutinib. Findings and caveats that apply to the study as a whole: Clonality increased at ibrutinib response, stayed stable in sustained remission, and fell back toward baseline at progression. Sustained-remission and progressing patients did not have matched sampling times, and lymph node repertoires were not examined. Baseline clonality exceeded that of age-matched healthy donors and correlated strongly with circulating CD8+ T-cell counts. Public clonotypes were rare and either shrank or stayed stable during treatment, and the rise in clonality at ibrutinib response reflected expansion of private clonotypes.

Per the publication, the time point label means: approximately 11 months on ibrutinib. For TCR beta library preparation, 1.5 to 2 micrograms of genomic DNA was extracted from cryopreserved PBMCs. Longitudinal blood samples from CLL patients on ibrutinib monotherapy were analyzed using high-throughput TCR beta sequencing. The patients took part in an open-label, single-center phase 2 trial of ibrutinib monotherapy. From the cysteine up to the phenylalanine, the CDR3 has a length of 14 residues. CDR3 DNA is the only sequence kept; it has 42 bases, read in frame from the first base. The germline V gene (reference sequence) specifies LNHDA as CDR1 and SQIVND as CDR2. At the junction V is shortened by 5 bases and J by 5 bases, with 15 bases in between.

The material was PBMCs, obtained after 12 months of ibrutinib treatment. This TCR derives from a human donor with chronic lymphocytic leukemia. The V and J genes are TRBV19 and TRBJ1-2; the D segment could be TRBD1, given 6 matching bases. CDR3 protein: CASSFGGRIYGYTF. The bases read TGTGCCAGTAGTTTCGGGGGGCGCATTTATGGCTACACCTTC.